This T cell receptor beta chain was found in a study of cytomegalovirus exposure and HLA in healthy donors. At the level of the study: Researchers found that about 84% of 350 to 500 genotyped donors fell within the Caucasian-associated ancestry cluster.

PCR was performed using 60 Vbeta and 13 Jbeta primers. Using immunoSEQ multiplex PCR, the repertoire was profiled, and TCRdb retains in-frame clones only, with some absent. In the table there are 150,000 to 200,000 clones, around 75% of which are singletons. Regarding this clone: The antigen remains unidentified.

Findings of the study overall: Confirmation was obtained in vitro that a few CMV-associated chains are specific for CMV antigens.

Everyone who donated was a healthy bone marrow donor. The sequenced material came from PBMCs. The TCR originated in a female donor in good health and CMV-seronegative.

CDR3 DNA sequence: TGTGCCAGCAGCCCCTTGACTAGCGGCCTAAACAATGAGCAGTTCTTC. This sequence encodes CASSPLTSGLNNEQFF. The chain recombines TRBV2 with TRBJ2-1; TRBD2 agrees at 9 bases. Trimming removed 6 bases from V and 5 bases from J; junction bases left unmatched: 11. The CDR3 covers 16 residues. Germline V gives CDR1 SNHLY, CDR2 FYNNEI.